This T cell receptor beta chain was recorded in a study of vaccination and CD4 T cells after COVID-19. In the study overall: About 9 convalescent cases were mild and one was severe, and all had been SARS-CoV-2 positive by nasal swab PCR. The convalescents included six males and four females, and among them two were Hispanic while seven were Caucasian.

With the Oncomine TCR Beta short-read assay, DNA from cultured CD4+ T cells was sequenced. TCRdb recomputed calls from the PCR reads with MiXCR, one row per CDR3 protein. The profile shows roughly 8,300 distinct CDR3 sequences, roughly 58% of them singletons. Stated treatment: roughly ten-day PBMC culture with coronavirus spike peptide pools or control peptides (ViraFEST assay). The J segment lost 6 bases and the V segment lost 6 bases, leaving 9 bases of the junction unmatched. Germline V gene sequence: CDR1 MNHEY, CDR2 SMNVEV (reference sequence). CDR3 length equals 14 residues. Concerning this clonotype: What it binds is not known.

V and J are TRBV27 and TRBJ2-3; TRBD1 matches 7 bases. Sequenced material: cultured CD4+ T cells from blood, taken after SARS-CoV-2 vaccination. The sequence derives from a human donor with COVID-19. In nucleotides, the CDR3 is TGTGCCAGCAGCCCGATGAGGGGGCGGGATACGCAGTATTTT. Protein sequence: CASSPMRGRDTQYF.